This T cell receptor beta chain was observed in a study of T-cell memory formation after mild COVID-19. Study in general: In these data, TCR clusters were largely donor specific. General study findings and limits: Memory from before infection featured some responding clones, which suggests cross-reactive memory joined. Researchers report contracting CD4+ clones mostly in CM and EM, with CD8+ clones in EMRA.

This clonotype was observed a handful of times. Its antigen remains unidentified. CDR3 length: 15 residues. Per the germline V gene, CDR1 is SGHAT and CDR2 is FQNNGV. V was trimmed by 4 bases and J by 8 bases, leaving 18 bases between them. Employing constant-segment primers, 5'RACE generated TCR alpha and TCR beta cDNA libraries bearing sample barcodes and UMIs. MiXCR, run by TCRdb on the 5' RACE reads, gives a single entry per CDR3 protein. The table lists hundreds of thousands of distinct CDR3 sequences, under 15% of them singletons. The origin of this receptor is a man aged 18 to 30 who had mild COVID-19 (a few samples of this study predate the infection). Cell type and time point are not known. V and J are TRBV11-2 and TRBJ2-1; either TRBD1 or TRBD2 may fit D (6 bases each). The sample was PBMCs or a T cell subset sorted from them (not recorded which). In nucleotides, the CDR3 is TGTGCCAGCAGCTACAGGCGGACAGCGGGCGATGAGCAGTTCTTC. It encodes CASSYRRTAGDEQFF.